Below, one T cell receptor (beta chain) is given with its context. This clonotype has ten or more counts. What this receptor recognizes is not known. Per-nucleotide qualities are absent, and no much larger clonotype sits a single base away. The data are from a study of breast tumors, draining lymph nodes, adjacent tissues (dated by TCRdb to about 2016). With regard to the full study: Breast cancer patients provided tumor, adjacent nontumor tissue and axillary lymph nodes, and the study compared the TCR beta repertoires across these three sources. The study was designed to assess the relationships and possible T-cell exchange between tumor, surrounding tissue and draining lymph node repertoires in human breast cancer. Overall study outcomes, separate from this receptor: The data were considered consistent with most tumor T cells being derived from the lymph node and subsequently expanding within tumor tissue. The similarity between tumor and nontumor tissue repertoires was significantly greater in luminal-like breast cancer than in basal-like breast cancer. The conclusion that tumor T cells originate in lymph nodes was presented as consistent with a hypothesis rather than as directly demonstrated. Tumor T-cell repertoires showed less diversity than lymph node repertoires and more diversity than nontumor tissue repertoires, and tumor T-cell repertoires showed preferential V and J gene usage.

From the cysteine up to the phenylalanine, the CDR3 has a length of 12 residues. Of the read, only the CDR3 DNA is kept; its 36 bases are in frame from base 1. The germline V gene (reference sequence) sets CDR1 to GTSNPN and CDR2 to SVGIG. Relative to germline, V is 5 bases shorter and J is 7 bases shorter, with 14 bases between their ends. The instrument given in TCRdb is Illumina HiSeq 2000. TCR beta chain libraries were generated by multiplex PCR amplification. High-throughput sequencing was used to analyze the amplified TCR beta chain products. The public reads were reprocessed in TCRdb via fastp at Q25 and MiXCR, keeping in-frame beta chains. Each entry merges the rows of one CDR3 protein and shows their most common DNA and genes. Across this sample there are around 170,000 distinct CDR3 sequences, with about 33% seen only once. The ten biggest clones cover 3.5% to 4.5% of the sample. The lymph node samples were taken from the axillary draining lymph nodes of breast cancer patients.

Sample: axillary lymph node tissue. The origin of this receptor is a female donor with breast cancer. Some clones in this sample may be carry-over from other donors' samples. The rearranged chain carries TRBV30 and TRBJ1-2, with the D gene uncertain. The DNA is TGTGCCTGGGCACCGGCGGTAGGTGGCTACACCTTC. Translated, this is CAWAPAVGGYTF. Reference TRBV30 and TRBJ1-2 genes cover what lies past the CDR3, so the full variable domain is SQTIHQWPATLVQPVGSPLSLECTVEGTSNPNLYWYRQAAGRGLQLLFYSVGIGQISSEVPQNLSASRPQDRQFILSSKKLLLSDSGFYLCAWAPAVGGYTFGSGTRLTVV.